The following is a T cell receptor beta chain sequence with its context. Other DNA variants within this sample encode the same CDR3. This sample was taken from a study of cytomegalovirus exposure and HLA in healthy donors. In the PCR, 60 Vbeta and 13 Jbeta primers were used. Clones were sequenced by immunoSEQ multiplex PCR, and TCRdb holds only the in-frame ones, with some missing. The repertoire holds some 190,000 clones, with about nine tenths as singletons. Source material: PBMCs. The origin of this receptor is a man between 25 and 39 years old in good health and CMV-seronegative.

DNA of the CDR3: TGTGCCTGGAGTCGCTACAATGAGCAGTTCTTC. This codes for CAWSRYNEQFF. This sequence joins TRBV30 and TRBJ2-1; no clear D. CDR3 length equals 11 residues. CDR1 is GTSNPN, CDR2 SVGIG, per germline (reference sequence). V lost 2 bases to trimming and J lost 3 bases, with 2 bases between them.